This T cell receptor beta chain was retrieved from a study of CD8+ T cells in alopecia areata. RNA, once extracted, was reverse transcribed into cDNA for use as the sequencing template. Sequencing was performed with immunoSEQ multiplex PCR; in TCRdb, only in-frame clones are kept and a portion is missing. Of 200,000 to 250,000 clones in the sample, 50% to 60% are singletons; the top ten hold less than 0.6%. The sample holds a few counts of this clone. Lesional scalp tissue (obtained by punch biopsy) and peripheral blood were collected from alopecia areata patients. This CDR3 comprises 11 residues. Germline loops: CDR1 DFQATT, CDR2 SNEGSKA (reference sequence). The V and J ends lost 6 bases and 8 bases, in that order; junction bases with no gene match: 3.

The V gene is TRBV20-1, the J gene TRBJ1-4; 7 nucleotides agree with TRBD1. The sample here was CD4+ T cells sorted from blood, taken at week 0. The receptor comes from a human donor with alopecia areata. Here the CDR3 DNA reads TGCAGTGCCCAGGGGGGAGAAAAACTGTTTTTT. This codes for CSAQGGEKLFF.